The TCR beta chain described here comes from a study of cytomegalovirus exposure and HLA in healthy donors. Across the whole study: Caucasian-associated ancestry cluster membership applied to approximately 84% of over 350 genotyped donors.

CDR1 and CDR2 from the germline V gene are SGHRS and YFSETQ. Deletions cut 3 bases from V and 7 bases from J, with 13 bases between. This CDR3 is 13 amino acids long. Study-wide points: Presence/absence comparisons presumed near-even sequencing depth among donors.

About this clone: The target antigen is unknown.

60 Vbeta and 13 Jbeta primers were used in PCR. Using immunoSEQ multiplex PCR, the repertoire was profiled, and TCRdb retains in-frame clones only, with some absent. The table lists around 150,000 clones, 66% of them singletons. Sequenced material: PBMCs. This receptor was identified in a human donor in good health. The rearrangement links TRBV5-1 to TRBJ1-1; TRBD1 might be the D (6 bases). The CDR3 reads CASSWDKGYEAFF. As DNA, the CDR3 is TGCGCCAGCAGCTGGGACAAGGGCTATGAAGCTTTCTTT.